This T cell receptor beta chain was captured by sequencing in a study of CD8 T cells in Susac syndrome. A quantity of roughly 0.5 to 1 ug RNA underwent reverse transcription using random hexamers. With immunoSEQ multiplex PCR, TCR beta CDR3 was amplified across 54 Vbeta and 13 Jbeta. TCRdb re-called the immunoSEQ multiplex PCR reads with MiXCR, one entry per CDR3 protein. The sample contains 160,000 or so distinct CDR3 sequences, around 96% of which appear only once. This CDR3 has 15 amino acids. Per germline, CDR1 SQVTM and CDR2 ANQGSEA. Deletions cut 5 bases from V and 2 bases from J, with 18 bases between. The multiple sclerosis controls were treatment-naive patients with relapsing-remitting disease that was stable or active. Negative isolation yielded CD8+ and CD4+ T cells; FACS enriched TEMRA cells.

What was sequenced was CD8+ T cells from PBMCs. This sequence originates from a human donor with multiple sclerosis. V and J are TRBV29-1 and TRBJ2-5; tentatively, D is TRBD1 or TRBD2 (5 bases each). The CDR3 here is CSVSEGTAIQETQYF. CDR3 DNA sequence: TGCAGCGTTAGCGAGGGGACGGCAATTCAAGAGACCCAGTACTTC.